A selection of T cell receptor beta chains follows, all from one sample in a study of CD4 T cells in relation to SARS-CoV-2 and coronaviruses. The antigens of these receptors remain unknown. The protocol was immunoSEQ multiplex PCR, while the TCRdb copy is restricted to in-frame clones and leaves out a portion. The profile shows tens of thousands of clones, about 75% of them singletons. The sequenced sample consisted of CD4+ T cells from PBMCs, cultured in vitro. The origin of the receptors is a human donor in good health. Each CDR3 is given with its conserved first and last residue.

V,J,CDR3
TRBV20-1,TRBJ1-2,CNPPGGTF
TRBV11-2,TRBJ1-1,CASSLGSTSTEAFF
TRBV5-6,TRBJ1-4,CASSSRGYLNEKLFF
TRBV4-1,TRBJ2-7,CASSAVGTGPYEQYF
TRBV5-4,TRBJ1-5,CASSWGGRNNQPQHF
TRBV5-1,TRBJ2-6,CASSPGGGANVLTF
TRBV27,TRBJ2-7,CASSLVGGERYEQYF
TRBV11-3,TRBJ1-2,CASSPQTGTGGNYGYTF
TRBV4-2,TRBJ2-3,CASSHPRNTQYF
TRBV19,TRBJ2-1,CASSIEGTAGRRFF
TRBV6-2/TRBV6-3,TRBJ2-7,CASSYWAGGQYF
TRBV11-2,TRBJ2-7,CASSLWQGNGYEQYF
TRBV7-3,TRBJ2-1,CASSPRGEAGKSSSYNEQFF
TRBV6-6,TRBJ2-7,CASSYSGPLMVYEQYF
TRBV29-1,TRBJ1-5,CSVATGTDQPQHF
TRBV7-8,TRBJ1-2,CASSLDPLFNYGYTF
TRBV6-5,TRBJ1-1,CASTSTGTNTEAFF
TRBV6-5,TRBJ2-7,CASSTRARDPYEQYF
TRBV5-6,TRBJ2-3,CASSLTGPTDTQYF
TRBV19,TRBJ2-5,CASSFSGRGGGETQYF
TRBV5-1,TRBJ1-1,CASSLERMNTEAFF
TRBV6-6,TRBJ2-5,CASIPGQGRETQYF
TRBV29-1,TRBJ2-5,CSVEEVQETQYF
TRBV4-3,TRBJ2-5,CASSPGLGETQYF
TRBV7-2,TRBJ2-5,CASSSMSGQETQYF
TRBV19,TRBJ2-7,CASSPHDARVYEQYF
TRBV7-2,TRBJ1-1,CASSLFPGVKGEAFF
TRBV7-8,TRBJ2-3,CASSTQIRAGDTDTQYF
TRBV5-4,TRBJ2-4,CASSHKGGKDKNIQYF
TRBV6-6,TRBJ1-6,CASSYRRQGRDSPLHF
TRBV5-1,TRBJ2-6,CASNQRDGANVLTF
TRBV19,TRBJ2-2,CASSMGLAGVGTGELFF
TRBV9,TRBJ1-5,CASSAGMDQPQHF
TRBV7-9,TRBJ1-5,CASSLGDSGAQPQHF
TRBV11-2,TRBJ2-2,CASSPKQLANTGELFF
TRBV4-1,TRBJ1-1,CASSNSGQGATEAFF
TRBV5-6,TRBJ1-4,CASSWGQGGTNEKLFF
TRBV19,TRBJ1-1,CASSTLRGVEAFF
TRBV27,TRBJ1-5,CASSSQGGYNQPQHF